Listed below are T cell receptor beta chains from one sample, sequenced in a study of technical replicates of blood from four donors. Repertoires were generated with immunoSEQ multiplex PCR, while TCRdb's copy carries only in-frame clones and drops some. The sample yields some 91,000 clones, roughly 95% seen once. The sequencing input was T cells isolated from PBMCs. The source is a human donor in good health. The CDR3 runs from the conserved cysteine through the conserved F or W. A D gene is named only where the DNA matches it firmly. Some rows have no size entry. The others give once, few or many, or a class for an expanded clone.

v_gene,j_gene,d_gene,abundance,CDR3nt,CDR3aa
TRBV11-2,TRBJ2-7,TRBD1,.,TGTGCCAGCAGCTTGACAGGGCTTTACTACGAGCAGTACTTC,CASSLTGLYYEQYF
TRBV5-1,TRBJ2-7,TRBD1,.,TGCGCCAGCAGCCCGGACAGGGGTTTATTTTCTTACGAGCAGTACTTC,CASSPDRGLFSYEQYF
TRBV7-7,TRBJ2-6,TRBD1,.,TGTGCCAGCAGCTTGTGGACAGGGGGCAAAACTGGGGCCAACGTCCTGACTTTC,CASSLWTGGKTGANVLTF
TRBV10-3,TRBJ2-1,TRBD2,.,TGTGCCATCCTAGCGGGGGGCCAGGATGAGCAGTTCTTC,CAILAGGQDEQFF
TRBV7-9,TRBJ2-7,.,once,TGTGCCAGCAGCTTGACAGGCACCCCCTCCTACGAGCAGTACTTC,CASSLTGTPSYEQYF
TRBV2,TRBJ2-3,.,.,TGTGCCAGCAGTCCTACTAGCCCCGATACGCAGTATTTT,CASSPTSPDTQYF
TRBV6-4,TRBJ2-7,.,.,TGTGCCACGCCGGACGAGCAGTACTTC,CATPDEQYF
TRBV30,TRBJ2-5,TRBD1,.,TGTGCCTGGAGTGTAACCGGACAGGGAGGAGAGACCCAGTACTTC,CAWSVTGQGGETQYF
TRBV9,TRBJ2-1,TRBD1,.,TGTGCCAGCAGCGCAAGACAGGGAGTAAATGAGCAGTTCTTC,CASSARQGVNEQFF
TRBV19,TRBJ1-5,.,.,TGTGCCAGTAGTATAGGTTTCGGTTCGAGCAATCAGCCCCAGCATTTT,CASSIGFGSSNQPQHF
TRBV19,TRBJ1-2,.,.,TGTGCCAGTAGCCCAGGGGTGGGAGGCTACACCTTC,CASSPGVGGYTF